The 16 T cell receptor beta chains below come from one sample, sequenced in a study of CD8 T cells in ankylosing spondylitis. TCRdb independently ran MiXCR on the 5' RACE reads; one entry per CDR3 protein. The sample lists some 130,000 distinct CDR3 sequences, approximately 10% occurring once. Sequenced material: blood, either unsorted or a sorted T cell fraction (not recorded which). Source of these receptors: a male donor with ankylosing spondylitis or in good health (not recorded which).

This clonotype was seen at least ten times. The genes are TRBV29-1 and TRBJ2-5, with 7 bases identical to TRBD2. Germline assignment: CDR1 SQVTM and CDR2 ANQGSEA. Trimming removed 5 bases from V and 4 bases from J; junction bases left unmatched: 10. This CDR3 comprises 14 residues. CDR3 loop: CSVFGGSRGETQYF. The CDR3 coding sequence is TGCAGCGTTTTTGGCGGGAGTCGGGGAGAGACCCAGTACTTC.

J is TRBJ2-2 and V is TRBV12-3 or TRBV12-4, with D perhaps given as TRBD1 or TRBD2 (6 bases each). V shed 7 bases and J shed 6 bases, with 15 bases lying between them. The CDR3 extends over 14 amino acids. The DNA for the CDR3 is TGTGCCAGCAAATCGGGGGCGATCGCCGGGGAGCTGTTTTTT. Translating gives CASKSGAIAGELFF.

This clonotype occurred a few times. This chain uses TRBV19 with TRBJ2-1; 8 positions match TRBD2. From germline, CDR1 is LNHDA and CDR2 SQIVND (reference sequence). The CDR3 is made up of 16 amino acids. With 5 bases clipped from V and 2 bases from J, the junction kept 8 bases outside the gene matches. DNA of the CDR3: TGTGCCAGTAGTGGAGCGGGAGTGGGTGCCTACAATGAGCAGTTCTTC. The encoded protein is CASSGAGVGAYNEQFF.

A word on this clonotype: Possible read error: a much larger clone is one base away. This chain connects TRBV20-1 to TRBJ2-3; 8 positions match TRBD2. The ends lost 5 bases at V and 6 bases at J; junction bases unmatched: 7. There are 13 residues in the CDR3. Germline CDR1 DFQATT, CDR2 SNEGSKA (reference sequence). CDR3 residues: CSAGVIAGDTQYF. The CDR3 nucleotides are TGCAGTGCTGGAGTTATAGCGGGGGATACGCAGTATTTT.

On this clonotype: At one boundary the junction diverges from the germline segment, which might be a read error. The DNA of the CDR3 is TGTGCTAGCAGCTTAGGGGTAGCGGACAATGAGCAGTTCTTC. This translates into CASSLGVADNEQFF. The chain combines TRBV7-7 with TRBJ2-1; TRBD2 is a possible D gene (6 bases). Looked up from germline, CDR1 is SSHAT and CDR2 is FNYEAQ (reference sequence). The CDR3 loop spans 14 amino acids.

This clonotype was detected ten times or more. The junction does not match germline at one end; this may be a read error. The J gene is TRBJ2-2, the V gene TRBV11-2, with TRBD1 matching over 10 bases. Germline V gives CDR1 SGHAT, CDR2 FQNNGV. CDR3 size: 18 residues. The CDR3 is CASTLRIVGTGATGELFF. As DNA, the CDR3 is TGTGCCAGCACCTTACGAATCGTAGGGACAGGGGCCACCGGGGAGCTGTTTTTT.

A few counts support this clonotype. CDR3 in amino acids: CASSLKWLGVAGKETQYF. The CDR3, as DNA: TGTGCCAGCAGCTTAAAGTGGCTCGGGGTAGCGGGTAAAGAGACCCAGTACTTC. V usage is TRBV7-8 and J usage is TRBJ2-5; 7 nucleotides match TRBD2. The length of the CDR3 is 18 residues. The V and J ends lost 2 bases and 3 bases, in that order; junction bases with no gene match: 15. CDR1 is SGHVS and CDR2 is FQNEAQ in the germline V gene.

The rearrangement joins TRBV5-5 to TRBJ2-5; D ambiguous. From germline, CDR1 is SGHKS and CDR2 YYEKEE (reference sequence). The CDR3 is 16 residues long. Trimming removed 0 bases at V and 1 base at J, with 13 bases between. CDR3 sequence: CASSLGGSFTQETQYF. The CDR3 DNA reads TGTGCCAGCAGCTTGGGTGGCAGCTTCACCCAAGAGACCCAGTACTTC.

This clonotype was observed many times. This chain connects TRBV28 to TRBJ2-7; D gene unclear. This CDR3 has 11 residues. Between the trimmed V and J ends, which lost 6 bases and 3 bases, there was a span of 6 bases. Germline CDR1 and CDR2: MDHEN and SYDVKM. As DNA, the CDR3 is TGTGCCAGCAGATACCGCTACGAGCAGTACTTC. Translation gives CASRYRYEQYF.

CDR3 loop: CSASGRGASGITDTQYF. DNA for the CDR3: TGCAGTGCTAGTGGCCGCGGGGCTAGCGGGATCACAGATACGCAGTATTTT. The chain is built from TRBV20-1 and TRBJ2-3, with 9 bases aligning to TRBD2. Germline-derived CDR1 and CDR2 are DFQATT and SNEGSKA (reference sequence). The CDR3 has 17 amino acids. The J segment lost 2 bases and the V segment lost 3 bases, leaving 12 bases of the junction unmatched.

The genes are TRBV7-9 and TRBJ2-3; D is unclear. Per the germline V gene, CDR1 is SEHNR and CDR2 is FQNEAQ (reference sequence). V gave up 1 base and J gave up 11 bases, with 19 bases separating them. This CDR3 is 15 amino acids long. CDR3 protein: CASSLGMANLRGQYF. The DNA for the CDR3 is TGTGCCAGCAGCTTAGGAATGGCTAATCTGAGAGGGCAGTATTTT.

The CDR3: CASSSPGLGFGELFF. CDR3 nucleotides: TGTGCCAGCAGTTCCCCGGGCCTCGGTTTCGGGGAGCTGTTTTTT. This chain joins TRBV12-3 or TRBV12-4 and TRBJ2-2, with unresolved D. The CDR3 covers 15 residues. V lost 4 bases to trimming and J lost 7 bases, with 16 bases between them.

Remarks on this clonotype: At one end, the junction sequence differs from germline, possibly due to a read error. This chain uses TRBV4-2 with TRBJ2-1; D uncertain. Germline V gene data show CDR1 as LGHNA and CDR2 as YNFKEQ. The CDR3 contains 13 residues. The CDR3 sequence is CASSQDGINVQFF. The CDR3 region has the DNA TGTGCCAGCAGCCAAGATGGAATCAATGTGCAGTTCTTC.

This clonotype was counted between two and nine times. CDR3 DNA: TGTGCCACCAGTGGTCAGACTAGCGACTCGCCTATTCCCCAGAATACGCAGTATTTT. Residues: CATSGQTSDSPIPQNTQYF. The chain joins TRBV24-1 to TRBJ2-3, with 8 positions matching TRBD2. The germline gives CDR1 KGHDR, CDR2 SFDVKD. This CDR3 region has 19 residues. The J segment lost 7 bases and the V segment lost 5 bases, leaving 22 bases of the junction unmatched.

This clonotype was observed at least ten times. This rearrangement joins TRBV6-4 to TRBJ2-7; D could derive from TRBD1 or TRBD2 (6 bases each). The V end was cut by 8 bases, the J end by 2 bases, with 16 bases between. The CDR3 is 14 residues long. CDR1 is MRHNA, CDR2 SNTAGT, per germline. This CDR3 reads CASPCRGHPYEQYF. CDR3 nucleotides: TGTGCCAGCCCCTGCCGGGGGCACCCCTACGAGCAGTACTTC.

The CDR3, as DNA: TGTGCCAGCAGCCACGTGGGAGACATTCAGTACTTC. As protein: CASSHVGDIQYF. The chain recombines TRBV3-1 with TRBJ2-4; a possible D gene is TRBD2 (5 bases). The V end was cut by 3 bases, the J end by 8 bases, with 8 bases between. From germline, CDR1 is LGHDT and CDR2 YNNKEL (reference sequence). The CDR3 contains 12 residues.